These 29 T cell receptor beta chains originate from one sample sequenced in a study of blood T cell repertoires in COVID-19. Profiling relied on immunoSEQ multiplex PCR, and the TCRdb table lists in-frame clones only, not all of them. Here the sample spans about 480,000 clones, 85% to 90% being singletons. What was sequenced was PBMCs or T cells enriched from blood (not recorded which). The receptors were gathered from a woman aged 40-49 years who had recovered from COVID-19.

The chain links TRBV7-2 to TRBJ2-1; 7 bases fit TRBD2. Trimming cost V 2 bases and J 6 bases; bases outside gene matches: 7. The CDR3 sequence is 15 residues long. Germline V gene lookup returns CDR1 SGHTA and CDR2 FQGNSA. CDR3 nucleotides: TGTGCCAGCAGCTTATCAGGACTAGGGGCCAATGAGCAGTTCTTC. The encoded protein is CASSLSGLGANEQFF.

V is TRBV4-1 and J is TRBJ1-1; tentatively, D is TRBD1 (5 bases). Per the germline V gene, CDR1 is MGHRA and CDR2 is YSYEKL. The germline V and J ends were trimmed by 0 bases and 1 base, with 18 bases remaining between them. The CDR3 sequence is 18 residues long. CDR3 sequence reads: CASSQDPKGWKANTEAFF. The CDR3 nucleotides are TGCGCCAGCAGCCAAGATCCTAAGGGGTGGAAGGCGAACACTGAAGCTTTCTTT.

The table lists this clone with a few counts. Here the CDR3 DNA reads TGTGCCAGCAGCGCGGGGGGGCCGAATCAGCCCCAGCATTTT. It specifies CASSAGGPNQPQHF. The chain is built from TRBV9 and TRBJ1-5, with a weak D call TRBD1 (6 bases). This CDR3 has 14 residues. Trimming took off 3 bases at V and 4 bases at J, with 11 bases between the two ends. Germline lookup yields CDR1 SGDLS and CDR2 YYNGEE.

This clone was recorded only once. J is TRBJ2-2 and V is TRBV5-1, with 7 bases matching TRBD2. Germline CDR1 and CDR2: SGHRS and YFSETQ. Trimming at V came to 4 bases and at J to 5 bases, leaving 2 bases not matched to a gene. CDR3 length equals 13 residues. The CDR3: CASSGTITGELFF. In DNA, the CDR3 is TGCGCCAGCAGCGGGACTATTACCGGGGAGCTGTTTTTT.

The chain combines TRBV19 with TRBJ2-5; 7 nucleotides align to TRBD1. Germline V lookup: CDR1 LNHDA, CDR2 SQIVND (reference sequence). With 5 bases clipped from V and 7 bases from J, the junction kept 13 bases outside the gene matches. The CDR3 has 15 amino acids. The CDR3 nucleotides read TGTGCCAGTAGTCCAGAGGGACAGACGGGAAGGACCCAGTACTTC. Its protein is CASSPEGQTGRTQYF.

V is TRBV6-6 and J is TRBJ1-5, with D perhaps matching TRBD1 (6 bases). V was shortened by 7 bases and J by 3 bases, with 10 bases between the two germline ends. Per germline, CDR1 MNHNY and CDR2 SVGAGI (reference sequence). The length of the CDR3 is 13 residues. This CDR3 reads CASIGQINQPQHF. The CDR3 DNA reads TGTGCCAGCATCGGACAGATCAATCAGCCCCAGCATTTT.

This chain connects TRBV9 to TRBJ1-2; tentative D call: TRBD1 (6 bases). The CDR3 runs to 13 residues. Trimming took 6 bases from V and 8 from J, leaving 17 bases between them. Germline V lookup: CDR1 SGDLS, CDR2 YYNGEE. This CDR3 reads CASTSGVVGGYTF. The CDR3 DNA reads TGTGCCAGCACCTCAGGGGTAGTCGGGGGCTACACCTTC.

A remark on this clone: A read error may be the cause here, since a much bigger clone is one base away. Other DNA sequences in this sample translate to the same CDR3. The chain carries TRBV4-3 and TRBJ2-1; 10 bases align to TRBD2. Germline V lookup: CDR1 LGHNA, CDR2 YSLEER. CDR3 length: 16 residues. J gave up 3 bases and V 0 bases, and 2 bases lay outside the gene matches. The CDR3 coding sequence is TGCGCCAGCAGCCAAGAGTCTAGCGGGAGCTACAATGAGCAGTTCTTC. This gives the protein CASSQESSGSYNEQFF.

The table lists this clone with a few counts. V and J are TRBV10-1 and TRBJ2-1, with 8 bases fitting TRBD2. The CDR3 spans 18 residues. V was clipped by 4 bases and J by 1 base; unmatched bases: 12. The germline V gene has CDR1 WNHNN and CDR2 SYGVQD (reference sequence). CDR3 amino acids: CASSGSGREGLSYNEQFF. CDR3 coding DNA: TGCGCCAGCAGTGGGTCGGGTCGGGAGGGCCTTTCCTACAATGAGCAGTTCTTC.

This clone has a handful of counts. The V gene is TRBV28, the J gene TRBJ1-6; unclear D gene. Looked up from germline, CDR1 is MDHEN and CDR2 is SYDVKM. CDR3 length: 15 residues. V lost 4 bases to trimming and J lost 2 bases, with 9 bases between them. The CDR3 region is CASSSGSPYNSPLHF. The DNA for the CDR3 is TGTGCCAGCAGTTCCGGTAGTCCCTATAATTCACCCCTCCACTTT.

This chain connects TRBV7-9 to TRBJ1-5, with D possibly being TRBD1 (5 bases). This CDR3 comprises 12 residues. CDR1 and CDR2 (germline): SEHNR, FQNEAQ (reference sequence). V lost 8 bases to trimming and J lost 1 base, with 6 bases between them. In DNA form, the CDR3 reads TGTGCCAGCGGGGGGAGCAATCAGCCCCAGCATTTT. The encoded protein is CASGGSNQPQHF.

This clone was observed a few times. J is TRBJ1-1 and V is TRBV13; D is perhaps TRBD1 (5 bases). With 2 bases removed from V and 4 bases from J, the gap between germline ends came to 11 bases. Germline V CDR1 and CDR2: PRHDT, FYEKMQ (reference sequence). This CDR3 is 14 amino acids long. CDR3 protein: CASSLYGGGTEAFF. The DNA for the CDR3 is TGTGCCAGCAGCTTATATGGGGGAGGCACTGAAGCTTTCTTT.

Notes on this clone: Other DNA sequences within the sample encode an identical CDR3. The CDR3 nucleotides read TGTGCCAGCAGTTACCTAAACACCGGGGAGCTGTTTTTT. Its protein is CASSYLNTGELFF. This chain uses TRBV6-5 with TRBJ2-2; D remains ambiguous. This CDR3 contains 13 residues. V shed 2 bases and J shed 2 bases, with 3 bases lying between them. CDR1 MNHEY and CDR2 SVGAGI come from the germline V gene.

V is TRBV3-1 (or the pseudogene TRBV3-2) and J is TRBJ2-7; 10 nucleotides match TRBD1. Trimming cost V 4 bases and J 4 bases; bases outside gene matches: 13. Germline V CDR1 and CDR2: LGHDT, YNNKEL (reference sequence). This CDR3 spans 17 amino acids. The CDR3 sequence is CASSPPLGQGFRYEQYF. The CDR3 coding sequence is TGTGCCAGCAGCCCCCCTTTGGGACAGGGGTTCCGTTACGAGCAGTACTTC.

This clone has more than one count but fewer than ten. The V gene is TRBV7-2, the J gene TRBJ2-7; 8 bases agree with TRBD2. Germline CDR1 is SGHTA and CDR2 is FQGNSA. The CDR3 sequence is 14 residues long. With V trimmed by 3 bases and J by 3 bases, 4 bases remained unmatched. Here the CDR3 reads CASSFDGRGYEQYF. The CDR3 nucleotides read TGTGCCAGCAGCTTCGACGGGAGGGGCTACGAGCAGTACTTC. Full variable domain (missing parts from reference TRBV7-2 and TRBJ2-7): GAGVSQSPSNKVTEKGKDVELRCDPISGHTALYWYRQSLGQGLEFLIYFQGNSAPDKSGLPSDRFSAERTGGSVSTLTIQRTQQEDSAVYLCASSFDGRGYEQYFGPGTRLTVT.

The chain carries TRBV20-1 and TRBJ2-2, with 8 bases matching TRBD2. J was trimmed by 6 bases and V by 3 bases; bases with no gene match: 9. Germline V gene data show CDR1 as DFQATT and CDR2 as SNEGSKA (reference sequence). The CDR3 spans 15 residues. In DNA form, the CDR3 reads TGCAGTGCTAGTAGGTCGTCCGGGAGGGCCGGGGAGCTGTTTTTT. This codes for CSASRSSGRAGELFF.

This clone occurred once. The V and J genes are TRBV10-2 and TRBJ2-3, with TRBD2 matching 7 bases. The CDR3 totals 17 residues. J lost 4 bases, V lost 0 bases, and 10 bases had no gene match. Germline V gives CDR1 WSHSY, CDR2 SAAADI. CDR3 in amino acids: CASSESSAGEGADTQYF. CDR3 nucleotides: TGCGCCAGCAGTGAGTCTTCGGCGGGGGAGGGCGCAGATACGCAGTATTTT.

V gene TRBV6-2 or TRBV6-3 combines with J gene TRBJ1-6; tentative D call: TRBD1 (5 bases). CDR3 length: 15 residues. Germline V gives CDR1 MNHEY, CDR2 SVGEGT. V lost 2 bases and J lost 5, with 10 bases in between. In DNA form, the CDR3 reads TGTGCCAGCAGTTACCGGAGACAGAATAATTCACCCCTCCACTTT. It yields the protein CASSYRRQNNSPLHF.

The chain joins TRBV9 to TRBJ1-2; D is unclear. Germline V gives CDR1 SGDLS, CDR2 YYNGEE. CDR3 length: 15 amino acids. Deletions cut 0 bases from V and 8 bases from J, with 17 bases between. The CDR3 DNA reads TGTGCCAGCAGCGTAGACTGGGCCAACCCTTTAGGCTACACCTTC. Translated: CASSVDWANPLGYTF.

The rearrangement links TRBV3-1 (or the pseudogene TRBV3-2) to TRBJ1-1; a possible D gene is TRBD1 (6 bases). Germline V gene data show CDR1 as LGHDT and CDR2 as YNNKEL (reference sequence). CDR3 length: 14 residues. V was cut by 4 bases and J by 2 bases, with 11 bases left in between. The CDR3 DNA is TGTGCCAGCAGCCTCGGACAGCTCAACACTGAAGCTTTCTTT. It encodes CASSLGQLNTEAFF.

CDR3 protein: CASRLIRDRHTEAFF. The CDR3 coding sequence is TGTGCCAGCAGATTAATACGGGACAGACACACTGAAGCTTTCTTT. This chain joins TRBV6-5 and TRBJ1-1; 7 nucleotides match TRBD1. V trimming: 6 bases; J trimming: 3 bases; junction bases outside the gene matches: 10. Germline CDR1 reads MNHEY; CDR2 reads SVGAGI. CDR3 length: 15 residues.

The V call is TRBV5-6, the J call TRBJ2-7, with 9 nucleotides matching TRBD2. CDR3 length: 17 amino acids. The V and J ends lost 4 bases and 0 bases, in that order; junction bases with no gene match: 11. The germline gives CDR1 SGHDT, CDR2 YYEEEE. CDR3 in amino acids: CASSDDGAGGLSYEQYF. The CDR3 DNA follows: TGTGCCAGCAGCGACGATGGGGCGGGAGGGCTCTCCTACGAGCAGTACTTC.

The gene calls are TRBV11-2 and TRBJ2-7; 7 nucleotides line up with TRBD2. Trimming removed 6 bases from V and 4 bases from J; junction bases left unmatched: 12. The germline gives CDR1 SGHAT, CDR2 FQNNGV. This CDR3 region has 15 residues. The CDR3 region has the DNA TGTGCCAGCAGTAATGAGGGCGGGAGTCTTTACGAGCAGTACTTC. Its translation is CASSNEGGSLYEQYF.

V is TRBV4-1 and J is TRBJ2-7; no firm D call. The V gene lost 0 bases and the J gene lost 2 bases, with 14 bases spanning the gap. In germline, CDR1 is MGHRA, CDR2 YSYEKL. This CDR3 is built from 16 residues. CDR3: CASSQDPGSPPYEQYF. The CDR3 DNA reads TGCGCCAGCAGCCAAGATCCAGGCAGTCCCCCCTACGAGCAGTACTTC.

The table lists this clone with a few counts. This sequence joins TRBV5-1 and TRBJ2-2; D is unclear. Trimming removed 8 bases at V and 5 bases at J, with 13 bases between. Germline V lookup: CDR1 SGHRS, CDR2 YFSETQ. The CDR3 contains 13 residues. The CDR3 loop is CASRTLETGELFF. Here the CDR3 DNA reads TGCGCCAGTCGAACTTTAGAAACCGGGGAGCTGTTTTTT.

About this clone itself: The same CDR3 also results from other DNA sequences found in this sample. The gene calls are TRBV5-4 and TRBJ2-5, with D tentatively TRBD2 (5 bases). This CDR3 is built from 15 residues. V gave up 1 base and J gave up 1 base, with 11 bases separating them. Looked up from germline, CDR1 is SGHNT and CDR2 is YYREEE (reference sequence). The CDR3 is CASSLRLAGQETQYF. The CDR3 DNA reads as TGTGCCAGCAGCTTGCGGCTTGCGGGCCAAGAGACCCAGTACTTC.

This chain connects TRBV11-2 to TRBJ1-2; 10 nucleotides align to TRBD1. Germline CDR1 is SGHAT and CDR2 is FQNNGV. The CDR3 totals 16 residues. J gave up 6 bases and V 3 bases, and 10 bases lay outside the gene matches. The CDR3 sequence is CASSLLRGGTGDGYTF. CDR3 sequence (DNA): TGTGCCAGCAGCTTGCTCAGAGGAGGGACAGGGGATGGCTACACCTTC.

This chain joins TRBV27 and TRBJ2-3, with 7 positions matching TRBD2. Trimming removed 9 bases from V and 4 bases from J; junction bases left unmatched: 13. The CDR3 contains 15 residues. Germline V gives CDR1 MNHEY, CDR2 SMNVEV (reference sequence). CDR3 residues: CASLPFGRSADTQYF. CDR3 nucleotide sequence: TGTGCCAGTCTCCCCTTCGGGAGGAGCGCAGATACGCAGTATTTT.

The rearrangement uses TRBV6-6 and TRBJ2-7, with TRBD2 identical over 10 bases. Germline CDR1 reads MNHNY; CDR2 reads SVGAGI (reference sequence). The CDR3 extends over 15 amino acids. J lost 0 bases, V lost 6 bases, and 5 bases had no gene match. CDR3 amino acids: CASSSSGRASYEQYF. CDR3 in DNA: TGTGCCAGCAGCTCCAGCGGGAGGGCCTCCTACGAGCAGTACTTC.